The T cell receptor (beta chain) under discussion was sequenced for a study of blood T cell repertoires in COVID-19. Background on the study: From the United States, Italy and Spain came samples of acute and convalescent COVID-19. Sources were T cells, B-cell-depleted T cells, or PBMCs; the material itself was cDNA or gDNA.

The count of this clone is one. The J segment lost 5 bases and the V segment lost 7 bases, leaving 2 bases of the junction unmatched. This CDR3 comprises 14 residues. Per germline, CDR1 SGHNT and CDR2 YYREEE (reference sequence). Original processing notes: Researchers report that nucleated cell counts were estimated from reference gene primer amplification. This table comes from immunoSEQ multiplex PCR, and its TCRdb copy is limited to in-frame clones, with some not included. V and J calls and clone size are those listed in that table; D and trimming were worked out from the DNA. The sample lists 250,000 or so clones, roughly 87% occurring once.

The chain couples TRBV5-4 to TRBJ2-2; 13 bases agree with TRBD2. Sequenced material: peripheral blood. The receptor was isolated from a woman aged 40 to 50 who had recovered from COVID-19. The CDR3 reads CASRLAGGTGELFF. The CDR3 DNA is TGTGCCAGCCGACTAGCGGGAGGAACCGGGGAGCTGTTTTTT. The full variable domain, in which reference TRBV5-4 and TRBJ2-2 provide the parts outside the CDR3, is ETGVTQSPTHLIKTRGQQVTLRCSSQSGHNTVSWYQQALGQGPQFIFQYYREEENGRGNFPPRFSGLQFPNYSSELNVNALELDDSALYLCASRLAGGTGELFFGEGSRLTVL.